These T cell receptor beta chains were read from a single sample in a study of blood T cell repertoires in COVID-19. Sequenced by immunoSEQ multiplex PCR; TCRdb stores in-frame clones only, minus some. The sample includes around 200,000 clones, around 87% of them seen just once. Sequencing was done on a sample of peripheral blood. Every receptor here comes from a man aged 35 to 55 with active or convalescent COVID-19. CDR3s include the opening cysteine and the closing phenylalanine or tryptophan. The D gene is left open where the match is weak. The size of a clone is reported for some rows only, either as once, few or many, or as a class for expanded clones.

v_gene: TRBV30
d_gene: .
j_gene: TRBJ1-4
abundance: .
CDR3aa: CAWAVQGFDEKLFF
CDR3nt: TGTGCCTGGGCCGTACAGGGATTCGATGAAAAACTGTTTTTT

v_gene: TRBV30
d_gene: .
j_gene: TRBJ1-4
abundance: .
CDR3aa: CAWSEGTRNEKLFF
CDR3nt: TGTGCCTGGAGCGAGGGGACACGGAATGAAAAACTGTTTTTT

v_gene: TRBV6-4
d_gene: TRBD1
j_gene: TRBJ1-6
abundance: once
CDR3aa: CASSQGGQGSSPLHF
CDR3nt: TGTGCCAGCAGTCAAGGAGGACAGGGCAGTTCACCCCTCCACTTT

v_gene: TRBV4-2
d_gene: .
j_gene: TRBJ1-1
abundance: few
CDR3aa: CASSLDSSNTEAFF
CDR3nt: TGTGCCAGCAGCCTTGACAGTTCGAACACTGAAGCTTTCTTT

v_gene: TRBV15
d_gene: .
j_gene: TRBJ1-3
abundance: .
CDR3aa: CATSRDLTEGNTIYF
CDR3nt: TGTGCCACCAGCAGAGATCTGACAGAAGGAAACACCATATATTTT

v_gene: TRBV19
d_gene: TRBD1
j_gene: TRBJ1-3
abundance: .
CDR3aa: CASSIGWQGASFSGNTIYF
CDR3nt: TGTGCCAGTAGTATAGGATGGCAGGGGGCGTCATTCTCTGGAAACACCATATATTTT

v_gene: TRBV3-1/TRBV3-2
d_gene: .
j_gene: TRBJ2-5
abundance: .
CDR3aa: CASSQALATQETQYF
CDR3nt: TGTGCCAGCAGCCAGGCACTAGCTACCCAAGAGACCCAGTACTTC

v_gene: TRBV6-5
d_gene: TRBD1
j_gene: TRBJ2-1
abundance: .
CDR3aa: CASRPGQGAYNEQFF
CDR3nt: TGTGCCAGCCGTCCGGGACAGGGGGCTTACAATGAGCAGTTCTTC

v_gene: TRBV27
d_gene: .
j_gene: TRBJ1-4
abundance: .
CDR3aa: CASSWAYREKLFF
CDR3nt: TGTGCCAGCAGTTGGGCATATCGGGAAAAACTGTTTTTT

v_gene: TRBV19
d_gene: .
j_gene: TRBJ1-2
abundance: .
CDR3aa: CASSTRDTANYGYTF
CDR3nt: TGTGCCAGTAGCACCCGGGACACCGCTAACTATGGCTACACCTTC

v_gene: TRBV18
d_gene: .
j_gene: TRBJ1-3
abundance: .
CDR3aa: CASSPSAGDSGNTIYF
CDR3nt: TGTGCCAGCTCACCCTCGGCAGGGGACTCTGGAAACACCATATATTTT

v_gene: TRBV28
d_gene: .
j_gene: TRBJ1-1
abundance: once
CDR3aa: CASSSIGGSNTEAFF
CDR3nt: TGTGCCAGCAGTTCTATAGGGGGATCGAACACTGAAGCTTTCTTT

v_gene: TRBV18
d_gene: TRBD1
j_gene: TRBJ1-2
abundance: .
CDR3aa: CASSPADRGYGYTF
CDR3nt: TGTGCCAGCTCACCAGCTGACAGGGGGTATGGCTACACCTTC

v_gene: TRBV19
d_gene: TRBD1
j_gene: TRBJ1-4
abundance: .
CDR3aa: CASRQGIGKLFF
CDR3nt: TGTGCCAGTCGACAGGGTATAGGAAAACTGTTTTTT

v_gene: TRBV11-3
d_gene: TRBD1
j_gene: TRBJ2-2
abundance: .
CDR3aa: CASSFVRGPGAGELFF
CDR3nt: TGTGCCAGCAGCTTTGTCAGGGGGCCCGGCGCCGGGGAGCTGTTTTTT

v_gene: TRBV29-1
d_gene: TRBD1
j_gene: TRBJ2-2
abundance: .
CDR3aa: CSVESGQHTGELFF
CDR3nt: TGCAGCGTTGAGTCGGGACAGCACACCGGGGAGCTGTTTTTT

v_gene: TRBV6-6
d_gene: .
j_gene: TRBJ2-3
abundance: .
CDR3aa: CATESTDTQYF
CDR3nt: TGTGCCACCGAGAGCACAGATACGCAGTATTTT

v_gene: TRBV21-1
d_gene: .
j_gene: TRBJ2-7
abundance: .
CDR3aa: CASSKPRTPYEQYF
CDR3nt: TGTGCCAGCAGCAAACCAAGGACACCTTACGAGCAGTACTTC

v_gene: TRBV11-3
d_gene: TRBD1
j_gene: TRBJ2-3
abundance: .
CDR3aa: CASSLGQGTDTQYF
CDR3nt: TGTGCCAGCAGCTTAGGACAGGGGACCGATACGCAGTATTTT

v_gene: TRBV10-3
d_gene: .
j_gene: TRBJ1-1
abundance: .
CDR3aa: CAILSGERTEAFF
CDR3nt: TGTGCCATCCTCTCGGGGGAGCGCACTGAAGCTTTCTTT

v_gene: TRBV11-3
d_gene: TRBD1
j_gene: TRBJ1-2
abundance: .
CDR3aa: CASSSRQGAGGYTF
CDR3nt: TGTGCCAGCAGCTCAAGACAGGGGGCGGGAGGCTACACCTTC

v_gene: TRBV5-1
d_gene: .
j_gene: TRBJ2-1
abundance: .
CDR3aa: CASSYRDYNEQFF
CDR3nt: TGCGCCAGCAGCTACCGGGACTACAATGAGCAGTTCTTC

v_gene: TRBV9
d_gene: TRBD1
j_gene: TRBJ1-2
abundance: once
CDR3aa: CASSVGRTGNYGYTF
CDR3nt: TGTGCCAGCAGCGTAGGCAGGACAGGGAACTATGGCTACACCTTC

v_gene: TRBV7-8
d_gene: TRBD1
j_gene: TRBJ1-1
abundance: .
CDR3aa: CASSLGADRATFF
CDR3nt: TGTGCCAGCAGCTTAGGTGCGGACAGGGCTACTTTCTTT

v_gene: TRBV7-2
d_gene: .
j_gene: TRBJ2-2
abundance: .
CDR3aa: CATLTGHQITGELFF
CDR3nt: TGTGCCACTCTCACGGGACACCAAATTACCGGGGAGCTGTTTTTT

v_gene: TRBV19
d_gene: .
j_gene: TRBJ1-1
abundance: .
CDR3aa: CASSYDRDTEAFF
CDR3nt: TGTGCCAGTAGTTACGACAGAGACACTGAAGCTTTCTTT

v_gene: TRBV5-5
d_gene: .
j_gene: TRBJ2-5
abundance: .
CDR3aa: CASSLGLGSQETQYF
CDR3nt: TGTGCCAGCAGCTTGGGGTTGGGCTCCCAAGAGACCCAGTACTTC

v_gene: TRBV5-4
d_gene: .
j_gene: TRBJ2-3
abundance: .
CDR3aa: CASSLDGSTDTQYF
CDR3nt: TGTGCCAGCAGCTTAGACGGGAGCACAGATACGCAGTATTTT